The rows below give T cell receptor beta chains drawn from one sample of a study of cytomegalovirus exposure and HLA in healthy donors. Clones were read by immunoSEQ multiplex PCR, and TCRdb kept only the in-frame ones, dropping some. Of 140,000 to 150,000 clones in the sample, 94% were seen once. Sequencing was performed on PBMCs. Every receptor here comes from a man aged 18 to 30 in good health and CMV-seropositive. Both conserved end residues are trimmed from each CDR3. Each record gives: V gene, clone size, J gene, CDR3 protein. Expanded clones are given a class, and other clones once, few, many or no size at all.

v_gene: TRBV27; abundance: -; j_gene: TRBJ1-5; CDR3aa: ASSTGINQPQH
v_gene: TRBV7-6; abundance: once; j_gene: TRBJ2-2; CDR3aa: ASSFQGQGKNTGELF
v_gene: TRBV5-1; abundance: -; j_gene: TRBJ2-1; CDR3aa: ASSLITSGSFYNEQF
v_gene: TRBV27; abundance: -; j_gene: TRBJ2-7; CDR3aa: ASSLVRLGRDSYEQY
v_gene: TRBV7-9; abundance: -; j_gene: TRBJ2-3; CDR3aa: ASSPAGIGRDTQY
v_gene: TRBV5-1; abundance: -; j_gene: TRBJ2-3; CDR3aa: ASSSRTGGPNTDTQY
v_gene: TRBV5-1; abundance: -; j_gene: TRBJ1-2; CDR3aa: ASSLGTGQPNYGYT
v_gene: TRBV19; abundance: -; j_gene: TRBJ2-3; CDR3aa: ASSNVLGGRADTQY
v_gene: TRBV27; abundance: -; j_gene: TRBJ2-7; CDR3aa: ASSFRGTSYEQY
v_gene: TRBV13; abundance: -; j_gene: TRBJ2-5; CDR3aa: ASSSEREMGETQY
v_gene: TRBV6-6; abundance: -; j_gene: TRBJ1-5; CDR3aa: ASTEVGNQPQH
v_gene: TRBV29-1; abundance: -; j_gene: TRBJ2-7; CDR3aa: SVGTGAYEQY
v_gene: TRBV7-8; abundance: -; j_gene: TRBJ2-7; CDR3aa: ASSPRPPVFEQY
v_gene: TRBV19; abundance: -; j_gene: TRBJ1-2; CDR3aa: ASSIEPGLAYGYT
v_gene: TRBV6-6; abundance: -; j_gene: TRBJ1-3; CDR3aa: ASSYSGQGSGNTIY
v_gene: TRBV6-5; abundance: -; j_gene: TRBJ1-4; CDR3aa: ASSYSYRGDEKLF
v_gene: TRBV4-1; abundance: -; j_gene: TRBJ2-2; CDR3aa: ASSQSSGNTGELF
v_gene: TRBV7-2; abundance: -; j_gene: TRBJ2-7; CDR3aa: ASSLSGLAGEFYEQY
v_gene: TRBV11-2; abundance: once; j_gene: TRBJ1-3; CDR3aa: ASSLQGVTGNTIY
v_gene: TRBV19; abundance: -; j_gene: TRBJ1-2; CDR3aa: ASSRASGQGIYGYT
v_gene: TRBV6-5; abundance: -; j_gene: TRBJ2-3; CDR3aa: ASNPRRGGTQY
v_gene: TRBV19; abundance: -; j_gene: TRBJ2-4; CDR3aa: AGDRKDNIQY
v_gene: TRBV19; abundance: -; j_gene: TRBJ1-4; CDR3aa: ASSVDRGTNEKLF
v_gene: TRBV6-6; abundance: once; j_gene: TRBJ1-1; CDR3aa: ASSYLLGQLNTEAF
v_gene: TRBV4-1; abundance: -; j_gene: TRBJ2-3; CDR3aa: ASRQTAGRGDTQY
v_gene: TRBV6-5; abundance: -; j_gene: TRBJ2-7; CDR3aa: ASHIAGHDYEQY
v_gene: TRBV7-7; abundance: -; j_gene: TRBJ2-7; CDR3aa: ASSLDAGGSEQY
v_gene: TRBV15; abundance: -; j_gene: TRBJ2-2; CDR3aa: ATSRGAPGELF
v_gene: TRBV25-1; abundance: -; j_gene: TRBJ2-7; CDR3aa: ASEGLADYEQY
v_gene: TRBV10-3; abundance: -; j_gene: TRBJ1-1; CDR3aa: AISGTSRVNTEAF
v_gene: TRBV6-5; abundance: -; j_gene: TRBJ2-6; CDR3aa: ASAPQGSGANVLT
v_gene: TRBV4-1; abundance: -; j_gene: TRBJ2-3; CDR3aa: ASSQDLSLAESTDTQY
v_gene: TRBV6-6; abundance: -; j_gene: TRBJ1-4; CDR3aa: ASSYFGQATNEKLF
v_gene: TRBV28; abundance: -; j_gene: TRBJ2-7; CDR3aa: ASSLFGTPGEQY
v_gene: TRBV7-2; abundance: -; j_gene: TRBJ2-7; CDR3aa: ASSRSSEGSYEQY
v_gene: TRBV5-6; abundance: -; j_gene: TRBJ2-3; CDR3aa: ASSLAAGEPTDTQY
v_gene: TRBV5-6; abundance: once; j_gene: TRBJ1-2; CDR3aa: ASSLDSGRGLENYGYT
v_gene: TRBV9; abundance: -; j_gene: TRBJ2-7; CDR3aa: ASSVAGEGYEQY
v_gene: TRBV10-3; abundance: -; j_gene: TRBJ2-3; CDR3aa: AISGGLKNTDTQY
v_gene: TRBV13; abundance: -; j_gene: TRBJ2-7; CDR3aa: ASSGDRGGEQY
v_gene: TRBV15; abundance: -; j_gene: TRBJ2-2; CDR3aa: ATSTPGLPPTGELF
v_gene: TRBV30; abundance: few; j_gene: TRBJ1-4; CDR3aa: AWSVGTGKKLF
v_gene: TRBV28; abundance: -; j_gene: TRBJ2-7; CDR3aa: ASAPGGEQY
v_gene: TRBV6-1; abundance: -; j_gene: TRBJ2-7; CDR3aa: ASREGQELSYEQY
v_gene: TRBV30; abundance: -; j_gene: TRBJ2-3; CDR3aa: AWRKLSGRDTQY
v_gene: TRBV30; abundance: -; j_gene: TRBJ1-2; CDR3aa: AWSRGQHT
v_gene: TRBV4-1; abundance: -; j_gene: TRBJ2-2; CDR3aa: ASSPPGTVYTGELF
v_gene: TRBV5-1; abundance: -; j_gene: TRBJ1-6; CDR3aa: ASSEGQPSPYNSPLH
v_gene: TRBV6-5; abundance: -; j_gene: TRBJ2-5; CDR3aa: ASSEDRRWTQY